This T cell receptor (beta chain) was documented in a study of identical twins. TCRdb re-derived calls from the 5' RACE reads in MiXCR, one entry per CDR3 protein. The data show around 480,000 distinct CDR3 sequences, over 11% seen once. Germline-derived CDR1 and CDR2 are LNHDA and SQIVND (reference sequence). V gave up 6 bases and J gave up 1 base; unmatched junction bases: 7. The CDR3 contains 17 residues. These data also formed part of another study, on yellow fever vaccine responses in identical twins.

The chain links TRBV19 to TRBJ2-6; TRBD1 matches 9 bases. Sequencing input: CD4+ T cells sorted from blood. The receptor was isolated from a woman aged 18-29 years in good health. DNA of the CDR3: TGTGCCAGTAGGCGGGGACAGGGCCCATCTGGGGCCAACGTCCTGACTTTC. Translated: CASRRGQGPSGANVLTF.